This T cell receptor beta chain was sequenced during a study of blood T cell repertoires in COVID-19. TCRdb's copy holds only in-frame clones and misses some; the assay was immunoSEQ multiplex PCR. The repertoire consists of 300,000 to 450,000 clones, with more than 80% occurring once and the leading ten covering approximately 3%. This sequence originates from a woman aged 25 to 39 with COVID-19, enrolled during active disease. Sequencing was carried out using peripheral blood.

DNA for the CDR3: TGTGCCACCGCGGGAAGCTCCTATAATTCACCCCTCCACTTT. This codes for CATAGSSYNSPLHF. This chain connects TRBV6-5 to TRBJ1-6; D remains ambiguous. The germline CDR1 and CDR2 sequences are MNHEY and SVGAGI. CDR3 length: 14 amino acids. Trimming shortened V by 10 bases and J by 0 bases, and 10 bases separated the two germline ends.